This T cell receptor beta chain was documented in a study of regulatory dendritic cells for organ transplantation. Findings of the study overall: Naive CD4+ and CD8+ repertoires were highly diverse; memory CD8+ was most oligoclonal. Regulatory dendritic cells appeared to expand memory CD8+ clones less than mature ones. Among resting subsets, memory CD8+ cells contained the most alloreactive clonotypes.

FACS sorted CD4+ or CD8+ T cells into CD45RA+ naive and CD45RO+ memory. V shed 0 bases and J shed 1 base, with 13 bases lying between them. CDR1 is SGHRS and CDR2 is YFSETQ in the germline V gene. The CDR3 is 16 residues long. The table came from immunoSEQ multiplex PCR; TCRdb's copy has only in-frame clones and leaves some out. This table holds tens of thousands of clones, roughly 85% found once. Points on this clone: As yet, its antigen is unknown.

V gene TRBV5-1 combines with J gene TRBJ2-5; a weak D match, TRBD1 (5 bases). The source of this sequence is a human donor in good health. Sequenced material: naive CD4+ T cells from blood. Stated subset: CD45RA+ naive T cells. The CDR3 coding sequence is TGCGCCAGCAGCTTGGTAGGGGAAGTGACCCAAGAGACCCAGTACTTC. Protein sequence: CASSLVGEVTQETQYF.